This TCR beta chain derives from a study of CD8 T cells in Susac syndrome. Reverse transcription of roughly 0.45 to 1 ug RNA used random hexamers. Coverage of TCR beta CDR3 amplification by immunoSEQ multiplex PCR extended to 54 Vbeta and 13 Jbeta. One entry per CDR3 protein, called by TCRdb with MiXCR from the immunoSEQ multiplex PCR reads. The data show tens of thousands of distinct CDR3 sequences, with roughly 93% seen just once and more than 0.45% held by the top ten. Trimming cost V 5 bases and J 2 bases, with 10 bases left between them. This CDR3 is built from 13 residues. Germline values: CDR1 SNHLY, CDR2 FYNNEI. Sequencing of TCR beta was performed on blood CD8+ T cells and on blood CD4+ T cells. The individuals used as controls were healthy donors who had been matched for both age and sex.

The sequence was collected from a human donor in good health. The sample comprised CD8+ T cells from PBMCs. V is TRBV2 and J is TRBJ2-7; unclear D gene. In nucleotides, the CDR3 is TGTGCCAGCAGTAATGGCGAGCCCTACGAGCAGTACTTC. As protein: CASSNGEPYEQYF. The full variable domain, with the rest looked up from reference TRBV2 and TRBJ2-7, is EPEVTQTPSHQVTQMGQEVILRCVPISNHLYFYWYRQILGQKVEFLVSFYNNEISEKSEIFDDQFSVERPDGSNFTLKIRSTKLEDSAMYFCASSNGEPYEQYFGPGTRLTVT.